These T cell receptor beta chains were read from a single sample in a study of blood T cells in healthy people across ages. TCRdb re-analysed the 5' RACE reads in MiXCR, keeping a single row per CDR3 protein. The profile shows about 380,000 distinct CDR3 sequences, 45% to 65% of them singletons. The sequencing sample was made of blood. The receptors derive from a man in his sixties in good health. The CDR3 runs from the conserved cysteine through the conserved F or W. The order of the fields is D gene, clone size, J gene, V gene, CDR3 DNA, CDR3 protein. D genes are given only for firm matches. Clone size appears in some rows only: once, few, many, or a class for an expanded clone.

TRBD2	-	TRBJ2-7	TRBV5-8	TGTGCCGGTCAACGGCGGGAGGCCTACGAGCAGTACTTC	CAGQRREAYEQYF
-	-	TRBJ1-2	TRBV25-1	TGTGCCAGCAGTGAAGAAGGGGCCAGGAGAGAGGGCTACACCTTC	CASSEEGARREGYTF
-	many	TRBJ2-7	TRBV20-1	TGCAGTGCTAGTGGGCTGGTGGACTTCCACGAGCAGTACTTC	CSASGLVDFHEQYF
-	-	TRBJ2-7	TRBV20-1	TGCAGTGCTAGAGATCATAGCGGAGGGGCCTACAATGAGCAGTACTTC	CSARDHSGGAYNEQYF
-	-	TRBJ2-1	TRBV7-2	TGTGCCAGCAGCCCCGTCGGGACAAGTTACAATGAGCAGTTCTTC	CASSPVGTSYNEQFF
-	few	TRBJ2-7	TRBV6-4	TGTGCCAGCAGTGACGAAGAATGGCAGGGGTACTACGAGCAGTACTTC	CASSDEEWQGYYEQYF
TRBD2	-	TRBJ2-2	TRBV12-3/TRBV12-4	TGTGCCAGCATTCTCCAGATCGGTAGCGGGAGATCCGGGGAGCTGTTTTTT	CASILQIGSGRSGELFF
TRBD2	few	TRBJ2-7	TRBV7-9	TGTGCCAGCAGCTTGCGGGGGGCGGCCTCCGAGCAGTACTTC	CASSLRGAASEQYF
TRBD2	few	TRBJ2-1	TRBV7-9	TGTGCCAGCAGCCCCCAGGCGGGAGGCCCCTACAATGAGCAGTTCTTC	CASSPQAGGPYNEQFF
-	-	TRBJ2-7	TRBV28	TGTGCCAGCAGTGGGCCAGGGGGGGCCTACAATGAGCAGTACTTC	CASSGPGGAYNEQYF
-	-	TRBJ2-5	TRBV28	TGTGCCAGCAGTCCTTCGGGGACGGGAGATAAGGAGACCCAGTACTTC	CASSPSGTGDKETQYF
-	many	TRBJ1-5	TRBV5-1	TGCGCCAGCAGCTTGGGCATCAGGCAGGGAAGTAGCAATCAGCCCCAGCATTTT	CASSLGIRQGSSNQPQHF
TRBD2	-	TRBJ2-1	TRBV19	TGTGCCAGTAGTAGCCCCGGGGGGAGCTCCTACAATGAGCAGTTCTTC	CASSSPGGSSYNEQFF
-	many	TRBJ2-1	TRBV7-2	TGTGCCAGCAGCTTAGACAGGTCCCACTCCTACAATGAGCAGTTCTTC	CASSLDRSHSYNEQFF
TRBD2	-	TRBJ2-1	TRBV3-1	TGTGCCAGCAGCCAAGTAGGGCTCGGCGGGGGCTCCTACAATGAGCAGTTCTTC	CASSQVGLGGGSYNEQFF
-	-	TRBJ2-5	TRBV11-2	TGTGCCAGCAGCTCCGACGGGAGAAAGACCCAGTACTTC	CASSSDGRKTQYF
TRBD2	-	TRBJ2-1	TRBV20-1	TGCAGTGCTAGGAAATCGGGCGGGAGGCAAATCTACAATGAGCAGTTCTTC	CSARKSGGRQIYNEQFF
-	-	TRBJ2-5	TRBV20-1	TGCAGTGCTAGAGCAGACGGCGTGAAAGAGACCCAGTACTTC	CSARADGVKETQYF
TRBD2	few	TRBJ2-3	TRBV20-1	TGCAGTGCTAGAAAAGCTGGCGGGGGGGCCGCAGATACGCAGTATTTT	CSARKAGGGAADTQYF
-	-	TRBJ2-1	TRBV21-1	TGTGCCAGCTGCAGCCAAAGCCCCGGGACTCACTCCCCCAATGAGCAGTTCTTC	CASCSQSPGTHSPNEQFF
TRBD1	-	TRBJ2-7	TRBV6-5	TGTGCCAGCAGAGGACAGGGGGCCAGGTCATACGAGCAGTACTTC	CASRGQGARSYEQYF
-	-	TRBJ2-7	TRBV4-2	TGTGCCAGCAGTCAAGATGGGCCAGGGGGGTCCAATGAGCAGTACTTC	CASSQDGPGGSNEQYF
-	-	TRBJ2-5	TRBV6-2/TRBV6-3	TGTGCCACCTCTCTAGAGCTAAAGGAGACCCAGTACTTC	CATSLELKETQYF
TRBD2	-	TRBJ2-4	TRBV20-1	TGCAGTGCCCTTGGACTAGCGGATAAAAACATTCAGTACTTC	CSALGLADKNIQYF
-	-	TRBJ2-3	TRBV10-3	TGTGCCATCAGTGTGGGACAACTTGGCACAGATACGCAGTATTTT	CAISVGQLGTDTQYF
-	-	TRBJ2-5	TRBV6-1	TGTGCCAGCAGAGCTGGGCGGGATCGGGAGACCCAGTACTTC	CASRAGRDRETQYF
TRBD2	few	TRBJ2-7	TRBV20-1	TGCAGTGCTAGGTTCGGGGCTAGCGGGAGTTACGAGCAGTACTTC	CSARFGASGSYEQYF
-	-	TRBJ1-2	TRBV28	TGTGCCAGCAGTTCGAGGGGGAGGCCAGGAGGGATATTATCGTATGGCTACACCTTC	CASSSRGRPGGILSYGYTF
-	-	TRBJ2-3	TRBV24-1	TGTGCCACCGACGGGGGCTCAGATACGCAGTATTTT	CATDGGSDTQYF
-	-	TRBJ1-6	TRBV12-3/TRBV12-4	TGTGCCAGCAGTTTGGAGGGGCTTGGATCACCCCTCCACTTT	CASSLEGLGSPLHF
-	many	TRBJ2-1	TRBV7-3	TGTGCCAGCAGCTTACTTGGCAACAATGAGCAGTTCTTC	CASSLLGNNEQFF
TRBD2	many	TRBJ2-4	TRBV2	TGTGCCAGCAGTGAGAGGATAGCGGGGGGGAGCAAAAACATTCAGTACTTC	CASSERIAGGSKNIQYF
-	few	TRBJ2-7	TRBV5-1	TGCGCCAGCAGCTTGCAGGGGCCGACCTACGAGCAGTACTTC	CASSLQGPTYEQYF
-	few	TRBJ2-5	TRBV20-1	TGCAGTGCCACTGGGGGGCGGGAGACCCAGTACTTC	CSATGGRETQYF
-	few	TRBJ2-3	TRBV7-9	TGTGCCAGCAGCTTAGGAAGGGCAGGGGCCCGCACAGATACGCAGTATTTT	CASSLGRAGARTDTQYF
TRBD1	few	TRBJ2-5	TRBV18	TGTGCCAGCTCACCACCGACAGGGAATCAAGAGACCCAGTACTTC	CASSPPTGNQETQYF
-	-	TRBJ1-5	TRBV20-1	TGCAGTGCGCGGGACGGAGGGATGCAGCCCCAGCATTTT	CSARDGGMQPQHF
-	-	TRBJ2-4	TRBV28	TGTGCCAGCAAACCCGGGACTCTAGCCAAAAACATTCAGTACTTC	CASKPGTLAKNIQYF
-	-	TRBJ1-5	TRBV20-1	TGCAGTGCTCCGGGCCCAGGAGGGGGTCAGCCCCAGCATTTT	CSAPGPGGGQPQHF
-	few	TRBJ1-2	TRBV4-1	TGCGCCAGCAGCCAAGATCGCGGGGGCGTCTCTGGCTACACCTTC	CASSQDRGGVSGYTF
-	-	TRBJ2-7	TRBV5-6	TGTGCCAGCAGCATCGGACAGATACGTTTTCGCCACACCGAGCAGTACTTC	CASSIGQIRFRHTEQYF
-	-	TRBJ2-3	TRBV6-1	TGTGCCACGGAGGAGGTAGGGGCGCAGTATTTT	CATEEVGAQYF
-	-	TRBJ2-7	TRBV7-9	TGTGCCAGCAGCTTAGCGCAGCTGGACTACGAGCAGTACTTC	CASSLAQLDYEQYF
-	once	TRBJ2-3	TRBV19	TGTGCCAGTAGTCTCGGCGGGGTTTCGAGTGATACGCAGTATTTT	CASSLGGVSSDTQYF
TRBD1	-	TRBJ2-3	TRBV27	TGTGCCAGCAGTTTCCAGGGACAGACCACAGATACGCAGTATTTT	CASSFQGQTTDTQYF
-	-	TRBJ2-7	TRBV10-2	TGCGCCAGCAGTGACCAGGGACGCGAGCAGTACTTC	CASSDQGREQYF
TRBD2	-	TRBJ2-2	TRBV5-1	TGCGCCAGCAGCTTGGATCGGGGGGGAACCGGGGAGCTGTTTTTT	CASSLDRGGTGELFF